These T cell receptor beta chains were read from a single sample in a study of blood T cell repertoires in COVID-19. The method was immunoSEQ multiplex PCR; TCRdb's version includes in-frame clones alone and lacks a portion of them. The sample carries 150,000 to 200,000 clones, around 90% recorded once. Sequencing input: peripheral blood. The receptor source for this set is a man between 50 and 59 years old with acute or convalescent COVID-19. Each CDR3 is given with its conserved first and last residue. Each record gives: J gene, D gene, V gene, clone size, CDR3 protein, CDR3 DNA. The D gene is left open where the match is weak. Size is omitted from some rows. Given values are once, few, many or a class for expanded clones.

TRBJ2-2	.	TRBV2	.	CASSESRYRDNTGELFF	TGTGCCAGCAGTGAGTCCAGGTACAGGGATAATACCGGGGAGCTGTTTTTT
TRBJ1-1	.	TRBV7-9	few	CASSLAGGRNTEAFF	TGTGCCAGCAGCTTAGCAGGCGGGCGGAACACTGAAGCTTTCTTT
TRBJ2-5	.	TRBV15	.	CATSRGGIQETQYF	TGTGCCACCAGCAGGGGGGGAATCCAAGAGACCCAGTACTTC
TRBJ1-1	TRBD1	TRBV28	.	CASSSRGRGLGNTEAFF	TGTGCCAGCAGTTCGAGGGGCAGGGGGCTAGGTAACACTGAAGCTTTCTTT
TRBJ2-1	.	TRBV12-2	.	CASRLAGLAGIYNEQFF	TGTGCAAGTCGCTTAGCGGGTCTAGCGGGAATATACAATGAGCAGTTCTTC
TRBJ1-5	.	TRBV15	.	CATSRVGGQPNQPQHF	TGTGCCACCAGCAGAGTCGGTGGGCAGCCAAATCAGCCCCAGCATTTT
TRBJ1-6	.	TRBV9	.	CASRGLPGSPLHF	TGTGCCAGCAGGGGACTTCCAGGTTCACCCCTCCACTTT
TRBJ1-6	.	TRBV12-3/TRBV12-4	.	CASKYGTSSPLHF	TGTGCCAGCAAGTATGGCACATCGTCACCCCTCCACTTT
TRBJ1-2	TRBD1	TRBV7-2	.	CASSTTGANYGYTF	TGTGCCAGCAGCACCACAGGGGCCAACTATGGCTACACCTTC
TRBJ1-2	.	TRBV10-3	.	CAISKEGNYGYTF	TGTGCCATCAGCAAGGAGGGGAACTATGGCTACACCTTC
TRBJ1-6	.	TRBV10-3	.	CAISKRTDHNSPLHF	TGTGCCATCAGTAAACGGACAGACCATAATTCACCCCTCCACTTT
TRBJ2-3	TRBD2	TRBV7-3	.	CASSPWTSFDTDTQYF	TGTGCCAGCAGCCCCTGGACTAGCTTTGACACAGATACGCAGTATTTT
TRBJ2-7	.	TRBV19	.	CASTLGGAYEQYF	TGTGCCAGTACCCTGGGGGGAGCCTACGAGCAGTACTTC
TRBJ2-5	.	TRBV11-2	once	CASTNRPGWETQYF	TGTGCCAGCACAAACCGCCCCGGTTGGGAGACCCAGTACTTC
TRBJ2-1	TRBD2	TRBV2	.	CASSATLAGGPGYEQFF	TGTGCCAGCAGTGCGACCCTAGCGGGGGGGCCGGGCTATGAGCAGTTCTTC
TRBJ2-1	TRBD2	TRBV6-5	.	CASTGSGRAGNEQFF	TGTGCCAGCACGGGAAGCGGGAGGGCCGGGAATGAGCAGTTCTTC
TRBJ1-1	TRBD1	TRBV28	.	CASSSWTGGVSTEAFF	TGTGCCAGCAGTTCCTGGACAGGGGGCGTAAGCACTGAAGCTTTCTTT
TRBJ1-4	.	TRBV20-1	.	CSASRSGHYNEKLFF	TGCAGTGCTAGTAGAAGTGGACATTATAATGAAAAACTGTTTTTT
TRBJ1-1	.	TRBV12-2	.	CASRPRGVFEAFF	TGTGCAAGTCGCCCTCGAGGCGTGTTTGAAGCTTTCTTT
TRBJ2-7	.	TRBV21-1	.	CASSIPRFASVVEQYF	TGTGCCAGCAGCATCCCCAGGTTCGCCTCGGTGGTCGAGCAGTACTTC
TRBJ2-7	TRBD1	TRBV11-2	.	CASSSGQGVYEQYF	TGTGCCAGCAGCTCGGGACAGGGAGTCTACGAGCAGTACTTC
TRBJ1-4	.	TRBV27	.	CASSPLYKSEKLFF	TGTGCCAGCAGTCCACTATACAAATCGGAAAAACTGTTTTTT
TRBJ2-5	TRBD2	TRBV24-1	.	CATSGGGGAQETQYF	TGTGCCACCAGCGGCGGGGGGGGCGCTCAAGAGACCCAGTACTTC
TRBJ2-5	TRBD1	TRBV7-2	.	CASSLVGTAQETQYF	TGTGCCAGCAGCTTAGTCGGGACAGCCCAAGAGACCCAGTACTTC
TRBJ1-2	TRBD1	TRBV6-1	.	CASSEYRGPYGYTF	TGTGCCAGCAGTGAGTACAGGGGCCCTTATGGCTACACCTTC
TRBJ1-1	TRBD1	TRBV18	once	CASSPEGWTGGVEAFF	TGTGCCAGCTCACCTGAGGGATGGACAGGGGGTGTTGAAGCTTTCTTT
TRBJ2-7	TRBD1	TRBV6-5	.	CASSGQGQPAQQYF	TGTGCCAGCAGCGGTCAGGGACAGCCCGCCCAGCAGTACTTC
TRBJ2-2	.	TRBV6-5	.	CASSSLVRSGELFF	TGTGCCAGCAGTTCACTTGTGCGGTCCGGGGAGCTGTTTTTT
TRBJ2-2	.	TRBV24-1	.	CATSAGTGELFF	TGTGCCACCAGTGCGGGGACCGGGGAGCTGTTTTTT
TRBJ1-2	TRBD1	TRBV28	.	CASSFIQGAPGYTF	TGTGCCAGCAGTTTCATCCAGGGGGCGCCTGGCTACACCTTC
TRBJ2-2	.	TRBV7-8	few	CASSPTRAGTGELFF	TGTGCCAGCAGCCCCACCCGGGCAGGGACCGGGGAGCTGTTTTTT
TRBJ2-2	TRBD1	TRBV9	.	CASSAPDRVSTGELFF	TGTGCCAGCAGCGCCCCAGACAGGGTGAGCACCGGGGAGCTGTTTTTT
TRBJ2-1	.	TRBV20-1	.	CSASTSRGHNEQFF	TGCAGTGCTAGTACCAGCAGGGGACACAATGAGCAGTTCTTC
TRBJ1-3	.	TRBV7-9	.	CASSFGYSGNTIYF	TGTGCCAGCAGCTTCGGGTACTCTGGAAACACCATATATTTT
TRBJ2-5	TRBD2	TRBV3-1/TRBV3-2	.	CASSHYSATSGGDISQETQYF	TGTGCCAGCAGTCACTATTCTGCGACCAGCGGGGGGGATATATCCCAAGAGACCCAGTACTTC
TRBJ1-6	TRBD1	TRBV2	.	CASSKPGQSYNSPLHF	TGTGCCAGCAGTAAACCGGGACAGTCCTATAATTCACCCCTCCACTTT
TRBJ1-3	.	TRBV15	.	CATSRDLPPAGNTIYF	TGTGCCACCAGCAGAGACCTTCCACCAGCTGGAAACACCATATATTTT
TRBJ1-4	.	TRBV2	.	CASSGQGTLFF	TGTGCCAGCAGTGGCCAGGGAACCCTGTTTTTT
TRBJ2-4	.	TRBV28	.	CASSFSKNIQYF	TGTGCCAGCAGTTTCTCCAAAAACATTCAGTACTTC
TRBJ2-7	.	TRBV6-6	.	CASRDQGSSYEQYF	TGTGCCAGCAGAGATCAAGGGAGCTCCTACGAGCAGTACTTC
TRBJ2-6	.	TRBV28	once	CASSWLGAGANVLTF	TGTGCCAGCAGTTGGCTGGGCGCTGGGGCCAACGTCCTGACTTTC
TRBJ1-2	TRBD1	TRBV27	.	CASSEGQGKGYTF	TGTGCCAGCAGTGAAGGACAGGGTAAGGGCTACACCTTC